This T cell receptor beta chain originates from a study of blood T cell repertoires in COVID-19. Original handling: Counts of nucleated cells, estimated from reference gene primer amplification, were obtained. Sequencing was performed with immunoSEQ multiplex PCR; in TCRdb, only in-frame clones are kept and a portion is missing. The V and J calls and clone size come from that table; D and trimming were worked out from the DNA. The sample has some 460,000 clones, nearly 90% seen once; the top ten hold roughly 1.9%. CDR3 size: 16 residues. V was shortened by 6 bases and J by 1 base, with 17 bases between the two germline ends. CDR1 and CDR2 (germline): WSHSY, SAAADI. Recruitment covered over 20 US areas and drew participants whose ages spanned roughly 18 to 90 years. Donors were grouped by their self-reported clinical history.

Sequencing was done on a sample of PBMCs or T cells enriched from blood (not recorded which). The chain uses TRBV10-2 and TRBJ2-3; possibly TRBD2 for D (6 bases). This clonotype was sampled from a woman younger than 30 with acute COVID-19. The CDR3, as DNA: TGCGCCAGCAGCACAGGAACCGGGGGTGGCACAGATACGCAGTATTTT. This sequence encodes CASSTGTGGGTDTQYF.